The 15 T cell receptor beta chains in this list originate from one sample, sequenced in a study of T-cell memory formation after mild COVID-19. TCRdb re-called the 5' RACE reads through MiXCR, storing one row per CDR3 protein. The sample carries about 320,000 distinct CDR3 sequences, 14% recorded once. The sample comprised PBMCs or a T cell subset sorted from them (not recorded which). These receptors were taken from a man between 18 and 35 years old who had mild COVID-19 (a few samples of this study predate the infection). Cell type and time point are not known.

This rearrangement joins TRBV4-2 to TRBJ2-7; D uncertain. In germline, CDR1 is LGHNA, CDR2 YNFKEQ. This CDR3 spans 16 amino acids. Trimming stripped 0 bases from V and 6 bases from J, with 18 bases between. CDR3: CASSQELGPTLGEQYF. The CDR3 region has the DNA TGTGCCAGCAGCCAAGAATTAGGCCCGACGTTGGGCGAGCAGTACTTC.

A few counts support this clonotype. The CDR3 DNA follows: TGTGCCACCTCGTGGAACTACAATGAGCAGTTCTTC. Its protein product is CATSWNYNEQFF. The chain is built from TRBV7-9 and TRBJ2-1; D is unresolved. The germline V gene encodes CDR1 SEHNR and CDR2 FQNEAQ (reference sequence). The CDR3 is 12 residues long. V gave up 10 bases and J gave up 3 bases, with 10 bases separating them.

This clonotype was seen at least ten times. The chain combines TRBV6-6 with TRBJ1-6, with a possible D match to TRBD1 (5 bases). This CDR3 is 13 amino acids long. CDR1 and CDR2 from the germline V gene are MNHNY and SVGAGI (reference sequence). Between the trimmed V and J ends, which lost 6 bases and 4 bases, there was a span of 7 bases. CDR3: CASRTEYNSPLHF. The CDR3 DNA follows: TGTGCCAGCAGGACAGAATATAATTCACCCCTCCACTTT.

This clonotype was observed at least ten times. The chain couples TRBV12-3 or TRBV12-4 to TRBJ2-3, with D possibly being TRBD1 (7 bases). Trimming left V 7 bases short and J 5 bases short, with 22 bases between. This CDR3 has 16 residues. CDR3 nucleotides: TGTGCCAGCAACCTCCTCTCAGGGGGGATGAGAGATACGCAGTATTTT. It specifies CASNLLSGGMRDTQYF.

CDR3 loop: CASSHTGLREGTQYF. CDR3 in DNA: TGTGCCAGCAGTCACACGGGACTCAGAGAGGGGACCCAGTACTTC. The chain joins TRBV27 to TRBJ2-5; D perhaps matches TRBD2 (6 bases). This CDR3 has 15 residues. With 5 bases removed from V and 7 bases from J, the gap between germline ends came to 20 bases. Looked up from germline, CDR1 is MNHEY and CDR2 is SMNVEV (reference sequence).

This clonotype has more than one count but fewer than ten. The genes are TRBV11-2 and TRBJ2-3; weak D call: TRBD2 (6 bases). The CDR3 length is 15 residues. Deletions cut 4 bases from V and 2 bases from J, with 13 bases between. Looked up from germline, CDR1 is SGHAT and CDR2 is FQNNGV. CDR3: CASSSDYSLTDTQYF. CDR3 in DNA: TGTGCCAGCAGCTCGGACTACTCACTCACAGATACGCAGTATTTT.

This clonotype was counted a few times. V is TRBV6-2 or TRBV6-3 and J is TRBJ1-1, with 8 bases aligning to TRBD1. The CDR3 is 14 amino acids. Germline loops: CDR1 MNHEY, CDR2 SVGEGT. V shed 5 bases, J shed 0 bases, and the junction held 2 bases outside the gene matches. The CDR3 loop reads CASSRQGMNTEAFF. CDR3 coding DNA: TGTGCCAGCAGTAGACAGGGGATGAACACTGAAGCTTTCTTT.

The V and J genes are TRBV6-1 and TRBJ2-1; D possibly corresponds to TRBD1 (6 bases). The CDR3 totals 16 residues. The V and J ends lost 2 bases and 3 bases respectively, with 14 bases between them. The V gene's germline CDR1 is MNHNS and CDR2 SASEGT. The CDR3 DNA reads TGTGCCAGCAGTGAACGGGGAACCAGGGGCTACAATGAGCAGTTCTTC. It encodes CASSERGTRGYNEQFF.

This clonotype was seen ten or more times. The chain has TRBV4-2 and TRBJ2-2, with no clear D. Germline loops: CDR1 LGHNA, CDR2 YNFKEQ. V lost 0 bases to trimming and J lost 6 bases, with 8 bases between them. The length of the CDR3 is 14 residues. The CDR3 loop is CASSQDRIAGELFF. CDR3 bases: TGTGCCAGCAGCCAAGACAGGATTGCCGGGGAGCTGTTTTTT.

The chain uses TRBV12-3 or TRBV12-4 and TRBJ2-5; 14 nucleotides agree with TRBD2. This CDR3 has 17 residues. V dropped 6 bases and J dropped 2; count of bases not matched to a gene: 8. The CDR3 region is CASRSGLAGVLQETQYF. The CDR3, as DNA: TGTGCCAGCAGATCGGGACTAGCGGGGGTCTTGCAAGAGACCCAGTACTTC.

This clonotype showed up many times. Written as DNA, the CDR3 is TGCAGTGCCCCCCTATCCGGGACAGGGGCTTCTCGAGAGACCCAGTACTTC. Amino acids: CSAPLSGTGASRETQYF. The rearrangement joins TRBV20-1 to TRBJ2-5, with 10 bases fitting TRBD1. Trimming at V came to 6 bases and at J to 4 bases, leaving 17 bases not matched to a gene. CDR3 length: 17 amino acids. CDR1 is DFQATT and CDR2 is SNEGSKA in the germline V gene (reference sequence).

This clonotype was seen at least ten times. The rearrangement uses TRBV7-2 and TRBJ2-3, with a weak D call TRBD2 (6 bases). This CDR3 is built from 14 residues. V dropped 3 bases and J dropped 5 bases, with 12 bases sitting between them. Germline V CDR1 and CDR2: SGHTA, FQGNSA. CDR3 nucleotides: TGTGCCAGCAGCTTCACGGGGGATGTAGATACGCAGTATTTT. Translation gives CASSFTGDVDTQYF.

This clonotype was observed a few times. The chain has TRBV27 and TRBJ1-2; 7 bases align to TRBD1. The germline CDR1 and CDR2 sequences are MNHEY and SMNVEV (reference sequence). This CDR3 is built from 13 residues. V shed 5 bases, J shed 8 bases, and the junction held 8 bases outside the gene matches. The CDR3 is CASSIYRGDGYTF. The CDR3 region has the DNA TGTGCCAGCAGTATATACAGGGGTGACGGCTACACCTTC.

Only a few counts were recorded for this clonotype. The V and J genes are TRBV20-1 and TRBJ2-3, with D perhaps matching TRBD2 (5 bases). The germline CDR1 and CDR2 sequences are DFQATT and SNEGSKA (reference sequence). The CDR3 totals 15 residues. The V end was cut by 6 bases, the J end by 2 bases, with 18 bases between. This CDR3 is CSAPTSPSFTDTQYF. The DNA for the CDR3 is TGCAGTGCGCCTACTAGTCCTTCCTTCACAGATACGCAGTATTTT.

The V gene is TRBV7-8, the J gene TRBJ2-7; 8 bases are shared with TRBD1. The CDR3 spans 14 residues. Unmatched junction bases numbered 6, after V lost 1 base and J lost 7 bases. CDR1 SGHVS and CDR2 FQNEAQ come from the germline V gene. The CDR3 bases are TGTGCCAGCAGCTTAGACCGGACAGGGTGGGAGCAGTACTTC. This translates into CASSLDRTGWEQYF.